This T cell receptor (beta chain) is from a study of control samples from healthy donors and cancer patients. The table came from immunoSEQ multiplex PCR; TCRdb's copy has only in-frame clones and leaves some out. This sample yields around 82,000 clones, of which 70% to 90% are seen a single time; roughly 6.7% belongs to the top ten. Trimming stripped 2 bases from V and 6 bases from J, with 13 bases between. The CDR3 extends over 14 amino acids. Germline assignment: CDR1 LGHDT and CDR2 YNNKEL (reference sequence). The clonotype originates from a man in his fifties in good health. V usage is TRBV3-1 (or the pseudogene TRBV3-2) and J usage is TRBJ1-1; tentatively, D is TRBD1 (5 bases). Input material: blood. The CDR3 coding sequence is TGTGCCAGCAGCCAAAGAAGAGGGGAAGCTGAAGCTTTCTTT. This translates into CASSQRRGEAEAFF.